This T cell receptor beta chain was captured in a study of T cell changes during pregnancy in multiple sclerosis. CDR1 is SGHTA, CDR2 FQGNSA, per germline. This CDR3 has 12 amino acids. Trimming cost V 5 bases and J 2 bases, with 6 bases left between them. TCRdb keeps only in-frame clones here, not all; method: immunoSEQ multiplex PCR. Among around 92,000 clones listed, approximately 92% were seen once. The material sequenced was peripheral blood, taken in the first trimester of pregnancy. This sequence joins TRBV7-2 and TRBJ1-2, with no clear D. The receptor was isolated from a female donor with multiple sclerosis, enrolled in a pregnancy study. CDR3 protein: CASSPGNYGYTF. The CDR3, as DNA: TGTGCCAGCAGCCCGGGGAACTATGGCTACACCTTC.